This TCR beta chain was sequenced in a study of blood T cells in healthy people across ages. Germline CDR1 and CDR2: SGHTA and FQGNSA. The CDR3 has 12 amino acids. V lost 1 base and J lost 11, with 11 bases in between. Together with a sample-barcoded 5' primer, a J-beta primer mix was included in a second PCR lasting roughly 6 to 12 cycles. TCRdb re-derived calls from the 5' RACE reads in MiXCR, one entry per CDR3 protein. Here the sample spans some 790,000 distinct CDR3 sequences, 29% being singletons. Findings and limits, study-wide: TCR beta diversity per million T cells fell roughly linearly with age.

This clonotype appeared a few times. The antigen is undetermined. Sequences were obtained from blood. The chain links TRBV7-2 to TRBJ1-1; tentative D call: TRBD1 (6 bases). This clonotype was sampled from a woman over 75 in good health. The CDR3 here is CASSLVQGDAFF. In DNA, the CDR3 is TGTGCCAGCAGCTTAGTACAGGGAGACGCTTTCTTT.